These 20 T cell receptor beta chains came from one sample sequenced in a study of vaccination and CD4 T cells after COVID-19 (dated by TCRdb to between 2021 and 2022). These TCRs are of unknown antigen specificity. The library was produced with PCR. Data came from an Illumina iSeq 100. DNA from cultured CD4+ T cells was subjected to TCR sequencing with the Oncomine TCR Beta short-read assay at the Johns Hopkins FTIC core. Through fastp at Q25 and MiXCR, TCRdb rebuilt clones from the public reads, retaining in-frame beta chains. When rows share a CDR3 protein, they turn into one entry using the most common DNA and genes. The sample profile shows tens of thousands of distinct CDR3 sequences; 35% to 45% of them were found once. Of the sample, 30% falls within the top ten clones. In the paper's terms, the time point label means: late sampling 161 to 241 days after vaccination in a few convalescent patients. The sample's treatment or condition, from its label and the paper: roughly ten-day PBMC culture with coronavirus spike peptide pools or control peptides (ViraFEST assay).

The sample in question was CD4+ T cells from blood, cultured in vitro, obtained about 7 months after SARS-CoV-2 vaccination. The origin of the receptors is a human donor who had recovered from COVID-19.

This clonotype was detected only a few times. V and J are TRBV27 and TRBJ2-1, with 9 bases identical to TRBD1. This CDR3 has 14 amino acids. With V trimmed by 8 bases and J by 2 bases, 4 bases remained unmatched. Germline V gene data show CDR1 as MNHEY and CDR2 as SMNVEV (reference sequence). CDR3 in amino acids: CASGRDRAYNEQFF. DNA of the CDR3: TGTGCCAGCGGCCGGGACAGGGCCTACAATGAGCAGTTCTTC.

This clonotype turned up a few times. V is TRBV20-1 and J is TRBJ1-1, with TRBD1 identical over 8 bases. After removal of 6 bases from V and 6 bases from J, the junction contained 3 bases not matched to a gene. Germline CDR1 reads DFQATT; CDR2 reads SNEGSKA (reference sequence). The length of the CDR3 is 11 residues. CDR3 DNA: TGCAGTGCCCAGGACAGGGCTGAAGCTTTCTTT. Amino acid sequence: CSAQDRAEAFF.

This clonotype was observed a handful of times. The CDR3 bases are TGTGCCAGCACGGACCCCCCCACGCACGAGACCCAGTACTTC. This gives the protein CASTDPPTHETQYF. This chain uses TRBV6-2 or TRBV6-3 with TRBJ2-5; D gene uncertain. V lost 7 bases and J 5 bases, leaving 17 bases between the germline ends. The V gene's germline CDR1 is MNHEY and CDR2 SVGEGT. The CDR3 spans 14 residues.

V gene TRBV27 combines with J gene TRBJ1-2; D is perhaps TRBD1 (5 bases). V gave up 2 bases and J gave up 7 bases, with 14 bases separating them. The CDR3 loop spans 14 amino acids. Per germline, CDR1 MNHEY and CDR2 SMNVEV (reference sequence). The CDR3 spells CASSLRGESSGYTF. The CDR3, as DNA: TGTGCCAGCAGTTTACGGGGGGAATCTTCTGGCTACACCTTC.

The rearrangement uses TRBV20-1 and TRBJ1-1, with 7 bases aligning to TRBD1. Trimming took 6 bases from V and 7 from J; bases not matched to a gene: 8. Germline V gives CDR1 DFQATT, CDR2 SNEGSKA (reference sequence). The CDR3 sequence is 12 residues long. CDR3 nucleotides: TGCAGTGCCTCTCAGGGGGGGGGTGAAGCTTTCTTT. Translated, it gives CSASQGGGEAFF.

The V gene is TRBV7-9, the J gene TRBJ1-1; D call uncertain. Per the germline V gene, CDR1 is SEHNR and CDR2 is FQNEAQ (reference sequence). The CDR3 loop spans 12 amino acids. Trimming shortened V by 2 bases and J by 12 bases, and 13 bases separated the two germline ends. The DNA of the CDR3 is TGTGCCAGCAGCTTACCCATAGGTTCGTCTTTCTTT. The encoded protein is CASSLPIGSSFF.

This clonotype occurred a few times. The gene calls are TRBV27 and TRBJ1-2; 8 bases agree with TRBD1. Germline loops: CDR1 MNHEY, CDR2 SMNVEV (reference sequence). This CDR3 contains 14 residues. V shed 5 bases, J shed 7 bases, and the junction held 9 bases outside the gene matches. This CDR3 reads CASSRDRQGGGYTF. The CDR3 nucleotides are TGTGCCAGCAGTCGGGACAGGCAAGGGGGTGGCTACACCTTC.

J is TRBJ2-1 and V is TRBV20-1; either TRBD1 or TRBD2 may fit D (6 bases each). This CDR3 has 16 amino acids. From germline, CDR1 is DFQATT and CDR2 SNEGSKA (reference sequence). V was clipped by 6 bases and J by 0 bases, with 18 bases between them. CDR3 sequence reads: CSALVTGASSYNEQFF. The CDR3 region has the DNA TGCAGTGCCTTAGTCACGGGGGCAAGCTCCTACAATGAGCAGTTCTTC.

The V gene is TRBV7-4, the J gene TRBJ1-5, with TRBD1 matching over 9 bases. This CDR3 region has 16 residues. CDR1 SGHVT and CDR2 SQSDAQ come from the germline V gene. Trimming took 5 bases from V and 5 from J; bases not matched to a gene: 10. Here the CDR3 DNA reads TGTGCCAGCAGCAGGAGGACAGGGGAGGAGGATCAGCCCCAGCATTTT. Encoded protein: CASSRRTGEEDQPQHF. Full variable domain (missing parts from reference TRBV7-4 and TRBJ1-5): GAGVSQSPRYKVAKRGRDVALRCDSISGHVTLYWYRQTLGQGSEVLTYSQSDAQRDKSGRPSGRFSAERPERSVSTLKIQRTEQGDSAVYLCASSRRTGEEDQPQHFGDGTRLSIL.

V is TRBV6-1 and J is TRBJ2-1; the D call may be TRBD1 or TRBD2 (5 bases each). V dropped 5 bases and J dropped 0 bases, with 8 bases sitting between them. CDR1 and CDR2 (germline): MNHNS, SASEGT. The CDR3 length is 14 residues. The CDR3 here is CASSPGSSYNEQFF. The CDR3 DNA reads as TGTGCCAGCAGTCCAGGGAGCTCCTACAATGAGCAGTTCTTC.

CDR3 DNA sequence: TGCAGTGCCAGGGCTCACTCTGGGGCCAACGTCCTGACTTTC. Its translation: CSARAHSGANVLTF. V and J are TRBV20-1 and TRBJ2-6; TRBD1 is a possible D gene (5 bases). The V and J ends lost 6 bases and 0 bases respectively, with 9 bases between them. Germline V lookup: CDR1 DFQATT, CDR2 SNEGSKA (reference sequence). The CDR3 contains 14 residues.

This clonotype was detected only a few times. The chain employs TRBV27 and TRBJ2-1, with 10 bases that match TRBD2. The CDR3 is 18 residues long. Looked up from germline, CDR1 is MNHEY and CDR2 is SMNVEV (reference sequence). V shed 1 base and J 2 bases; nucleotides not matched to a gene: 8. CDR3 in amino acids: CASSLWRGGLAAYNEQFF. CDR3 nucleotide sequence: TGTGCCAGCAGTTTATGGCGGGGCGGACTAGCGGCCTACAATGAGCAGTTCTTC.

This clonotype was picked up a small number of times. This chain joins TRBV20-1 and TRBJ1-1; 10 bases match TRBD1. The CDR3 extends over 16 amino acids. Germline CDR1 reads DFQATT; CDR2 reads SNEGSKA (reference sequence). After removal of 0 bases from V and 4 bases from J, the junction contained 8 bases not matched to a gene. CDR3 residues: CSARDWTGGTGTEAFF. The DNA of the CDR3 is TGCAGTGCTAGAGATTGGACAGGGGGTACGGGCACTGAAGCTTTCTTT.

V is TRBV5-4 and J is TRBJ2-5; 9 nucleotides align to TRBD2. This CDR3 is built from 16 residues. J lost 6 bases, V lost 0 bases, and 9 bases had no gene match. From germline, CDR1 is SGHNT and CDR2 YYREEE (reference sequence). Here the CDR3 DNA reads TGTGCCAGCAGCTTGGGGGGGCGGGAGGGCCTGCAGACCCAGTACTTC. It yields the protein CASSLGGREGLQTQYF.

This clonotype was recorded a few times. The gene calls are TRBV6-1 and TRBJ2-5; 16 nucleotides match TRBD2. The CDR3 contains 18 residues. J gave up 5 bases and V 6 bases, and 12 bases lay outside the gene matches. Germline V gene lookup returns CDR1 MNHNS and CDR2 SASEGT. The CDR3 is CASSPGTSGRALGETQYF. DNA for the CDR3: TGTGCCAGCAGCCCTGGGACTAGCGGGAGGGCGTTGGGGGAGACCCAGTACTTC.

The chain couples TRBV6-1 to TRBJ2-1; no clear D. The CDR3 is 13 residues long. With 5 bases removed from V and 9 bases from J, the gap between germline ends came to 14 bases. Germline CDR1 reads MNHNS; CDR2 reads SASEGT. CDR3 in DNA: TGTGCCAGCAGTCCGCCCCTTTTCGGTGAGCAGTTCTTC. Translation gives CASSPPLFGEQFF.

V and J are TRBV7-2 and TRBJ2-1, with 7 positions matching TRBD1. V lost 1 base, J lost 12 bases, and 3 bases stayed unmatched. Germline V gene lookup returns CDR1 SGHTA and CDR2 FQGNSA. The CDR3 totals 12 residues. The CDR3 coding sequence is TGTGCCAGCAGCTTAGACAGGGGAACGCAGTTCTTC. This sequence encodes CASSLDRGTQFF.

This clonotype was observed a single time. The gene calls are TRBV20-1 and TRBJ2-4, with 10 positions matching TRBD1. The CDR3 has 19 residues. The germline CDR1 and CDR2 sequences are DFQATT and SNEGSKA (reference sequence). V dropped 3 bases and J dropped 0; count of bases not matched to a gene: 14. CDR3 in amino acids: CSASPTGGGPQIAKNIQYF. The CDR3 nucleotides read TGCAGTGCTAGCCCGACAGGGGGCGGTCCCCAAATAGCCAAAAACATTCAGTACTTC.

The V and J genes are TRBV24-1 and TRBJ2-1; TRBD2 matches 10 bases. The CDR3 extends over 16 amino acids. Germline values: CDR1 KGHDR, CDR2 SFDVKD. V shed 3 bases and J 2 bases; nucleotides not matched to a gene: 3. The CDR3 DNA follows: TGTGCCACCAGTGATCCAAGCGGGGGGGCCTACAATGAGCAGTTCTTC. This sequence encodes CATSDPSGGAYNEQFF.

The gene calls are TRBV24-1 and TRBJ1-1; 8 bases align to TRBD1. The CDR3 has 16 amino acids. With V trimmed by 8 bases and J by 0 bases, 10 bases remained unmatched. Per germline, CDR1 KGHDR and CDR2 SFDVKD. CDR3 DNA sequence: TGTGCCACCACTCAGGGGGCGCGAGACATGAACACTGAAGCTTTCTTT. Amino acid sequence: CATTQGARDMNTEAFF.